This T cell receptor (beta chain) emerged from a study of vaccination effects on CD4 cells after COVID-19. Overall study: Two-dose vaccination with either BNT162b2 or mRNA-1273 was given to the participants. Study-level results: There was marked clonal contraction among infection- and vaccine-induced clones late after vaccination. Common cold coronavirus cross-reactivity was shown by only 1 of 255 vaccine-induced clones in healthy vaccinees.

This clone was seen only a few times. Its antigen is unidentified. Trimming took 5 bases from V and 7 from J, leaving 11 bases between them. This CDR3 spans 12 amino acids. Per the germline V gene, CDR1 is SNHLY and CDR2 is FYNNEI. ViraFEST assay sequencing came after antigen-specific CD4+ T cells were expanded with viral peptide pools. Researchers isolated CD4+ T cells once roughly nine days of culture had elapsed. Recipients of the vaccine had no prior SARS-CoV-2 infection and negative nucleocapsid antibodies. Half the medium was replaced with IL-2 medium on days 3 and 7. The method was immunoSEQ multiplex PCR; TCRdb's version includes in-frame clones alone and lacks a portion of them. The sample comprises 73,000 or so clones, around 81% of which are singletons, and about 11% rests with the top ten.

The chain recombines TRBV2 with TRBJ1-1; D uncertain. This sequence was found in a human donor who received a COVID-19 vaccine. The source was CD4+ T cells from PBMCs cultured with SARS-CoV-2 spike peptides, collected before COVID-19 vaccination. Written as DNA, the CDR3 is TGTGCCAGCAGTTCGTTGGGTCTTGAAGCTTTCTTT. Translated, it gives CASSSLGLEAFF.